The present entry profiles one T cell receptor (beta chain) with its context. The germline CDR1 and CDR2 sequences are LGHNA and YSLEER. Trimming took 1 base from V and 5 from J; bases not matched to a gene: 20. This CDR3 region has 19 residues. The RNA, about 0.45 to 1 ug, was put through reverse transcription using random hexamers. Amplification of TCR beta CDR3 across 54 Vbeta and 13 Jbeta was performed with immunoSEQ multiplex PCR. TCRdb re-derived calls from the immunoSEQ multiplex PCR reads in MiXCR, one entry per CDR3 protein. The sample shows under 80,000 distinct CDR3 sequences, less than 95% of them seen only once. These data belong to a study of CD8 T cells in Susac syndrome. The authors negatively isolated CD8+ and CD4+ T cells and FACS-enriched TEMRA cells.

This rearrangement joins TRBV4-3 to TRBJ2-7; TRBD1 agrees at 7 bases. The sequence was obtained from a human donor with multiple sclerosis. Sample: CD8+ T cells from PBMCs. The DNA for the CDR3 is TGCGCCAGCAGCCAAGGCTGGACAGGAGACTCCTTGGGCAGCAACGAGCAGTACTTC. This translates into CASSQGWTGDSLGSNEQYF.